The T cell receptor (beta chain) under discussion was sequenced for a study of blood T cell repertoires in COVID-19. About the study: Samples representing acute and convalescent COVID-19 were sourced from the United States, Italy and Spain.

The germline gives CDR1 SGHRS, CDR2 YFSETQ. The CDR3 sequence is 12 residues long. V gave up 3 bases and J gave up 10 bases, with 11 bases separating them. In the source study's methods: Amplification from reference gene primers served as the basis for estimated nucleated cell counts. Here immunoSEQ multiplex PCR was the method, and the copy in TCRdb shows in-frame clones only, minus some. The D gene and trimming were derived from the DNA, and the V and J assignments and clone size from that table. The sample carries under 200,000 clones, around 91% recorded once. The V call is TRBV5-1, the J call TRBJ2-1; no reliable D call. Sample: PBMCs or T cells enriched from blood (not recorded which). This receptor was identified in a woman aged 18-30 years who had recovered from COVID-19. The CDR3, as DNA: TGCGCCAGCAGCTCGATTACATTCGAGCAGTTCTTC. It is translated as CASSSITFEQFF.